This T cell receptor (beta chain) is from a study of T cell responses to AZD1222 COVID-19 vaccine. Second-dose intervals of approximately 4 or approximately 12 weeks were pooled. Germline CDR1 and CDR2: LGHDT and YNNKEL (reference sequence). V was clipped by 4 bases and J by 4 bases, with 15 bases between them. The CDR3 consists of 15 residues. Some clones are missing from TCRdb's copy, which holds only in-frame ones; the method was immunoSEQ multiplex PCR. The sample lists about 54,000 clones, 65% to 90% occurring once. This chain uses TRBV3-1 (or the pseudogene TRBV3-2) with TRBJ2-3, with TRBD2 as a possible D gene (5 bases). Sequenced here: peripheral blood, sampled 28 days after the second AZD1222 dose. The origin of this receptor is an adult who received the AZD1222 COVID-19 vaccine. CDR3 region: CASSPPAGGPDTQYF. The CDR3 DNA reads TGTGCCAGCAGCCCCCCGGCGGGTGGGCCAGATACGCAGTATTTT.